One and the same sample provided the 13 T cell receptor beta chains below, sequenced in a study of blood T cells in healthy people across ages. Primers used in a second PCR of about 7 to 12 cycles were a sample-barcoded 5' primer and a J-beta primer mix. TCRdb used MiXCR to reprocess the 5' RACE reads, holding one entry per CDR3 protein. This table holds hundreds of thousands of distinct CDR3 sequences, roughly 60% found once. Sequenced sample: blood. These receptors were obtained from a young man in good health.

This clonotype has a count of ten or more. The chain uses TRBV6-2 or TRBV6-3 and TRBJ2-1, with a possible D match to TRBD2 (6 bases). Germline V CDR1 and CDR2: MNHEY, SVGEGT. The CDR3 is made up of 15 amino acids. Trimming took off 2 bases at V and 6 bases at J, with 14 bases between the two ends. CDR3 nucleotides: TGTGCCAGCAGTTACCCCGGGACTCTACGCAATGAGCAGTTCTTC. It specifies CASSYPGTLRNEQFF.

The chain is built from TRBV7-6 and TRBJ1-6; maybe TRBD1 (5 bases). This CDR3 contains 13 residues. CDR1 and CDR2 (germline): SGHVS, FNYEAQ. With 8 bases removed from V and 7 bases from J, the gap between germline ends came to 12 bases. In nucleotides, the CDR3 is TGTGCCAGCGCGGTGGGGCAGAATTCACCCCTCCACTTT. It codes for CASAVGQNSPLHF.

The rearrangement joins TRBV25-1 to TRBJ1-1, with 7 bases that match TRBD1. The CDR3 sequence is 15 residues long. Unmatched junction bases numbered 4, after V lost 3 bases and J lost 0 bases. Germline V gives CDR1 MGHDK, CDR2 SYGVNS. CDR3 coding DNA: TGTGCCAGCAGTGACCGGACAGGCATGAACACTGAAGCTTTCTTT. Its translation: CASSDRTGMNTEAFF.

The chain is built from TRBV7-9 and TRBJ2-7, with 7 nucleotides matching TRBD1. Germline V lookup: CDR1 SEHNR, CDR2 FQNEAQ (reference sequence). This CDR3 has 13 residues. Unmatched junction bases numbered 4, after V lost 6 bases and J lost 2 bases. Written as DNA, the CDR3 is TGTGCCAGCAGAGGGGGCCTACCCTACGAGCAGTACTTC. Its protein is CASRGGLPYEQYF.

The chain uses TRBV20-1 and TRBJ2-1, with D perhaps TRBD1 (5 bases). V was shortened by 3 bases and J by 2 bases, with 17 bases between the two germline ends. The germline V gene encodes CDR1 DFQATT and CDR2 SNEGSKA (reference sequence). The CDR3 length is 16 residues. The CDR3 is CSARPVRGRTYNEQFF. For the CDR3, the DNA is TGCAGTGCTAGGCCCGTTAGGGGAAGAACCTACAATGAGCAGTTCTTC.

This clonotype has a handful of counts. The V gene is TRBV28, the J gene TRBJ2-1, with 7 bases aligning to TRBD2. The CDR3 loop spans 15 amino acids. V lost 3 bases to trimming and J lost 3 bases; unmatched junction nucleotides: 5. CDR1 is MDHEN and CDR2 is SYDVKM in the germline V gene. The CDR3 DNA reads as TGTGCCAGCAGTTTCCGGGAGGTCTTCTACAATGAGCAGTTCTTC. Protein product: CASSFREVFYNEQFF.

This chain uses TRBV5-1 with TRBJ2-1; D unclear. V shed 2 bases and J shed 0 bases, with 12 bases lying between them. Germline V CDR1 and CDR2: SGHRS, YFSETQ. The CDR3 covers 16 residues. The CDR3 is CASSLTAPSSYNEQFF. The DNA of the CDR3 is TGCGCCAGCAGCTTAACGGCACCCTCCTCCTACAATGAGCAGTTCTTC.

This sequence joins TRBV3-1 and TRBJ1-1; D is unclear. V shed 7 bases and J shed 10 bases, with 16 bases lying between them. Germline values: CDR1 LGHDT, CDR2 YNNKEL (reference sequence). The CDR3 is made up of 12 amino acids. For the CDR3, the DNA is TGTGCCAGCACCGAAGGTCCCTCGAGAGCTTTCTTT. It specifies CASTEGPSRAFF.

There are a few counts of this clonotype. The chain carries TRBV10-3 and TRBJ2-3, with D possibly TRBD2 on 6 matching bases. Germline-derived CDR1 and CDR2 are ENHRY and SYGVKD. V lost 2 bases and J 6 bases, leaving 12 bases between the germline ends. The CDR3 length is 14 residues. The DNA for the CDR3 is TGTGCCATCAGTGAGGGAGGGTTATCGGATACGCAGTATTTT. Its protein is CAISEGGLSDTQYF.

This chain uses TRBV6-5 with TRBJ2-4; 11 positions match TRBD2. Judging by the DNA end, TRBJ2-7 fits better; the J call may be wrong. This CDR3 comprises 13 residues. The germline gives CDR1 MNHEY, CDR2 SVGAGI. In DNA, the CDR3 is TGTGCCAGCAGCGGGACTAGCGGCCGCGAGCAGTACTTC. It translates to CASSGTSGREQYF.

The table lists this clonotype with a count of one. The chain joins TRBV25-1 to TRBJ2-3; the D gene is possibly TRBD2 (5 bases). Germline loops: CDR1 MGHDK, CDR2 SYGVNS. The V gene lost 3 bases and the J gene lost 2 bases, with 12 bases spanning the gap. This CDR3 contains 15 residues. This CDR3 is CASSDTRVPTDTQYF. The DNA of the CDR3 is TGTGCCAGCAGTGACACTAGGGTGCCCACAGATACGCAGTATTTT.

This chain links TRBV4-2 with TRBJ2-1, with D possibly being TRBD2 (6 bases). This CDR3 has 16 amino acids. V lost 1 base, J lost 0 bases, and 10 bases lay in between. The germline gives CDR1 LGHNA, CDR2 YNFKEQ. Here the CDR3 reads CASSQGLALSYNEQFF. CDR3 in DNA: TGTGCCAGCAGCCAAGGGCTAGCGCTCTCCTACAATGAGCAGTTCTTC.

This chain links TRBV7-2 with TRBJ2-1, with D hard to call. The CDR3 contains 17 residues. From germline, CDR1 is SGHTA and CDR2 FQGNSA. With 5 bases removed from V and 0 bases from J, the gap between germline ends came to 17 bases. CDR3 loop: CASSPGSPLSSYNEQFF. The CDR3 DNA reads TGTGCCAGCAGCCCAGGATCCCCCCTAAGCTCCTACAATGAGCAGTTCTTC. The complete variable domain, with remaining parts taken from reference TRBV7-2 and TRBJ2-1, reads GAGVSQSPSNKVTEKGKDVELRCDPISGHTALYWYRQSLGQGLEFLIYFQGNSAPDKSGLPSDRFSAERTGGSVSTLTIQRTQQEDSAVYLCASSPGSPLSSYNEQFFGPGTRLTVL.